A selection of T cell receptor beta chains follows, all from one sample in a study of PD-1 blockade in classical Hodgkin lymphoma. Sequencing used immunoSEQ multiplex PCR; TCRdb keeps in-frame clones, though not all of them. The sample holds 25,000 to 30,000 clones; 70% to 75% are singletons and the top ten take over 2.5%. The sample here was peripheral blood mononuclear cells (PBMCs), taken before the second cycle of nivolumab. The receptors were gathered from a human donor with classical Hodgkin lymphoma. The CDR3 runs from the conserved cysteine through the conserved F or W. Each record gives: clone size, D gene, V gene, J gene, CDR3 DNA, CDR3 protein. A D gene is named only where the DNA matches it firmly. The size of a clone is reported for some rows only, either as once, few or many, or as a class for expanded clones.

>.|.|TRBV6-5|TRBJ1-3
TGTGCCAGCAGGGGGGCCCTCTCTGGAAACACCATATATTTT
CASRGALSGNTIYF
>few|TRBD1|TRBV19|TRBJ1-6
TGTGCCAGTAGTATTCAGGGACAGGATAATTCACCCCTCCACTTT
CASSIQGQDNSPLHF
>.|.|TRBV4-2|TRBJ2-5
TGTGCCAGCAGCCAAGTCCCCCCGACCTGGGGAGTTCAAGAGACCCAGTACTTC
CASSQVPPTWGVQETQYF
>.|TRBD2|TRBV4-1|TRBJ2-3
TGCGCCAGCAGCCATTTAGCGGGGGGCACAGATACGCAGTATTTT
CASSHLAGGTDTQYF
>.|TRBD1|TRBV7-6|TRBJ2-1
TGTGCCAGCAGCTCACCGGGACAGGGTACGGATGAGCAGTTCTTC
CASSSPGQGTDEQFF
>.|.|TRBV7-2|TRBJ2-1
TGTGCCAGCAGCCAAACAGGCTTGGATGAGCAGTTCTTC
CASSQTGLDEQFF
>.|.|TRBV15|TRBJ2-5
TGTGCCACCGCGAGGGGGTACCAAGAGACCCAGTACTTC
CATARGYQETQYF
>.|.|TRBV7-8|TRBJ1-2
TGTGCCAGCAGCCAGCTTCTTGGGGTGGGCGGCTACACCTTC
CASSQLLGVGGYTF
>.|.|TRBV9|TRBJ2-1
TGTGCCAGCAGCGGATTAGCAGGGGCCTACAATGAGCAGTTCTTC
CASSGLAGAYNEQFF
>few|.|TRBV27|TRBJ2-5
TGTGCCAGCAGTCTGGGGGGAGGAGAGACCCAGTACTTC
CASSLGGGETQYF
>.|.|TRBV11-2|TRBJ2-7
TGTGCCAGCAGCTTCTCAGGTGCCAGCTCCTACGAGCAGTACTTC
CASSFSGASSYEQYF
>.|.|TRBV4-1|TRBJ1-6
TGCGCCAGCAGCCATCAGGGTTTTCCCCTCCACTTT
CASSHQGFPLHF
>.|.|TRBV27|TRBJ1-1
TGTGCCAGCAGTTTTAGGGAAAACACTGAAGCTTTCTTT
CASSFRENTEAFF
>.|.|TRBV5-1|TRBJ1-2
TGCGCCAGCAGCTTGGAAGGAGGGAGGACGCAGGGCTACACCTTC
CASSLEGGRTQGYTF
>.|.|TRBV6-1|TRBJ1-5
TGTGCCAGCAGCGAACCGGATACGACCCAGCATTTT
CASSEPDTTQHF
>.|.|TRBV9|TRBJ2-2
TGTGCCAGCAGCCCATCCCCGGGCTCCCGTAACACCGGGGAGCTGTTTTTT
CASSPSPGSRNTGELFF
>.|.|TRBV30|TRBJ1-1
TGTGCCTGGAGTTCACCCATGAACACTGAAGCTTTCTTT
CAWSSPMNTEAFF
>.|.|TRBV9|TRBJ2-1
TGTGCCAGCAGCGTAGGAACGTCGGTTAGTGGCAATGAGCAGTTCTTC
CASSVGTSVSGNEQFF
>.|.|TRBV27|TRBJ1-4
TGTGCCAGCAGGACAAGAAATGAAAAACTGTTTTTT
CASRTRNEKLFF
>.|.|TRBV9|TRBJ1-1
TGTGCCAGCAGCGTAGACAGAACGGACACTGAAGCTTTCTTT
CASSVDRTDTEAFF
>.|.|TRBV18|TRBJ2-3
TGTGCCAGCTCACGACAAACGGTTCAAACAGATACGCAGTATTTT
CASSRQTVQTDTQYF
>.|.|TRBV7-2|TRBJ2-3
TGTGCCAGCAGCTTAGCGGGGGGAGATACGCAGTATTTT
CASSLAGGDTQYF
>.|.|TRBV6-5|TRBJ2-7
TGTGCCAGCAGTTCGGTCTACGAGCAGTACTTC
CASSSVYEQYF
>medium-sized|.|TRBV5-6|TRBJ1-1
TGTGCCAGCAGCTTGGAGGGCAGGGAGTCTGAAGCTTTCTTT
CASSLEGRESEAFF
>.|.|TRBV4-3|TRBJ2-5
TGCGCCAGCAGCCAAGATGTAGATCTACCCCTTGGGACCCAGTACTTC
CASSQDVDLPLGTQYF
>.|.|TRBV6-5|TRBJ2-7
TGTGCCAGCAGTTCCGAATGGGTGACGAGAGGGTACGAGCAGTACTTC
CASSSEWVTRGYEQYF
>.|.|TRBV23-1|TRBJ2-2
TGCGCCAGCAGTCAATCGAGGGTCGGGGAGCTGTTTTTT
CASSQSRVGELFF
>few|.|TRBV7-8|TRBJ2-2
TGTGCCAGCAGCTTATGGGTCTACACCGGGGAGCTGTTTTTT
CASSLWVYTGELFF
>.|.|TRBV25-1|TRBJ2-1
TGTGCTAGCAGTGAACGAAACGACAGGTCGTTAGTACTCAATGAGCAGTTCTTC
CASSERNDRSLVLNEQFF
>.|TRBD1|TRBV2|TRBJ1-6
TGTGCCAGCACCCAGGGGGGGGATTCACCCCTCCACTTT
CASTQGGDSPLHF
>.|.|TRBV28|TRBJ1-1
TGTGCCAGCAGTTCCCTCGGGACACGCACTGAAGCTTTCTTT
CASSSLGTRTEAFF
>.|TRBD2|TRBV4-3|TRBJ2-1
TGCGCCAGCAGCCGAGGTTTAGCGGGGGTGGGGAATGAGCAGTTCTTC
CASSRGLAGVGNEQFF
>.|TRBD2|TRBV27|TRBJ2-1
TGTGCCAGCAGTTTGTGGGGGGGTGAGCAGTTCTTC
CASSLWGGEQFF
>.|.|TRBV5-1|TRBJ2-7
TGCGCCAGCAGTTACGACGGATACTACGAGCAGTACTTC
CASSYDGYYEQYF
>.|.|TRBV7-3|TRBJ2-5
TGTGCCAGCAGCTCCATAGCACAAGAGACCCAGTACTTC
CASSSIAQETQYF
>.|.|TRBV18|TRBJ2-3
TGTGCCAGCTCACCGGAAGATACGCAGTATTTT
CASSPEDTQYF
>few|TRBD1|TRBV30|TRBJ2-7
TGTGCCTTCCTACCGGGACAGGGCTACGAGCAGTACTTC
CAFLPGQGYEQYF
>.|TRBD2|TRBV27|TRBJ2-3
TGTGCCAGCAGACCACACCTTGGACTAGCCCACACAGATACGCAGTATTTT
CASRPHLGLAHTDTQYF
>.|TRBD1|TRBV5-4|TRBJ1-2
TGTGCCAGCAGATATACAGGGGGGTATGGCTACACCTTC
CASRYTGGYGYTF
>.|TRBD1|TRBV27|TRBJ1-4
TGTGCCAGCAGTGCCGGGACAGCGGGGCGCGAAAAACTGTTTTTT
CASSAGTAGREKLFF
>.|.|TRBV7-9|TRBJ2-5
TGTGCCAGCAGCCAGAACGCCGGGCTTTTTTACGAGACCCAGTACTTC
CASSQNAGLFYETQYF
>.|.|TRBV7-2|TRBJ1-2
TGTGCCAGCGGTACCAGGGTTAACTATGGCTACACCTTC
CASGTRVNYGYTF
>.|TRBD2|TRBV6-5|TRBJ2-3
TGTGCCAGCAGTGCAAGCGGGGAAGACGGGGATACGCAGTATTTT
CASSASGEDGDTQYF
>.|.|TRBV7-2|TRBJ2-3
TGTGCCAGCAGCTTGGCTACCCGCACAGATACGCAGTATTTT
CASSLATRTDTQYF
>.|.|TRBV6-1|TRBJ1-2
TGTGCCAGCAGTGAGCTCGGAGTGGGGGGCCGCTATGGCTACACCTTC
CASSELGVGGRYGYTF
>.|TRBD2|TRBV6-6|TRBJ2-5
TGTGCCAGCAGCCCAACGCGGGGGGCGGGAGAGACCCAGTACTTC
CASSPTRGAGETQYF
>.|.|TRBV29-1|TRBJ1-1
TGCAGCGTTGAAGATCTAGCCCCTCCCAACACTGAAGCTTTCTTT
CSVEDLAPPNTEAFF
>.|.|TRBV7-2|TRBJ1-5
TGTGCCAGCAGCTCCCACTATAGCAATCAGCCCCAGCATTTT
CASSSHYSNQPQHF
>.|TRBD2|TRBV7-8|TRBJ2-1
TGTGCCAGCAGCCCCGTCGCCGGGACTAGCGTTGGTGATGAGCAGTTCTTC
CASSPVAGTSVGDEQFF
>.|TRBD2|TRBV5-1|TRBJ2-1
TGCGCCAGCAGCCCATCGGGGGCGGGGGGGATGAATGAGCAGTTCTTC
CASSPSGAGGMNEQFF
>.|.|TRBV10-3|TRBJ2-3
TGTGCCATCGGTAGCGGATACACAGATACGCAGTATTTT
CAIGSGYTDTQYF
>.|.|TRBV6-6|TRBJ1-2
TGTGCCAGCAGTTACTCTAAAGTCCAGGATGGCTACACCTTC
CASSYSKVQDGYTF
>few|TRBD1|TRBV10-3|TRBJ1-1
TGTGCCACCGATGGAGCGGGACAGAGCAACACTGAAGCTTTCTTT
CATDGAGQSNTEAFF
>.|TRBD1|TRBV27|TRBJ2-7
TGTGCCAGCAGTTTATCCTCCCCTGGACAGGTCAGCTCCTACGAGCAGTACTTC
CASSLSSPGQVSSYEQYF
>.|.|TRBV4-3|TRBJ2-5
TGCGCCAGCAGCCATGTCCAACGGGAGACCCAGTACTTC
CASSHVQRETQYF